The clone carrying this TCR beta chain has a single count. Its antigen is not known. From germline, CDR1 is LGHNA and CDR2 YSLEER. The CDR3 has 19 amino acids. V was clipped by 0 bases and J by 0 bases, with 18 bases between them. This sample is part of a study of graft-versus-host responses after intestinal transplantation. Overall study context: Recipients obtained multivisceral, liver-intestinal, or isolated intestinal transplants. Recipients uniformly received anti-thymocyte globulin induction, followed by tacrolimus and steroids for three to four years.

Whole-study results and caveats: Researchers found GvH clones in recipient marrow, and some showed up first in ileum or blood. Among circulating GvH clones, peak levels were associated with early post-transplant declines in HvG clones.

Produced via immunoSEQ multiplex PCR; TCRdb's table is partial and in-frame only. The top ten clones hold approximately 1.6% of a sample with more than 55,000 clones, roughly 90% of them seen once. This material consisted of PBMCs, taken 26 days after transplant. The J gene is TRBJ1-5, the V gene TRBV4-3, with a possible D match to TRBD1 (5 bases). The origin of this receptor is a human patient who received an intestinal transplant, so some T cells may come from the graft donor. The CDR3 DNA sequence: TGCGCCAGCAGCCAAGATGCGGGCAGGGACTTTTATAGCAATCAGCCCCAGCATTTT. This codes for CASSQDAGRDFYSNQPQHF.